Each of the 10 T cell receptor beta chains below was sequenced from the same sample in a study of blood T cells in healthy people across ages. It was with a sample-barcoded 5' primer and a J-beta primer mix that a second PCR of roughly 6 to 12 cycles was run. TCRdb processed the 5' RACE reads anew with MiXCR; each CDR3 protein has one entry. The sample has 750,000 to 1,000,000 distinct CDR3 sequences, almost 30% seen once; the top ten hold roughly a tenth. The data were also submitted as part of a second study, on T cells of mothers and their children.

Specimen: blood. The receptors come from a woman in her forties in good health.

As concerns this clonotype: A much larger clone sits a single nucleotide away, making a read error possible. CDR3 region: CASSLRRGGDAQYF. The CDR3 region has the DNA TGTGCCAGCAGTTTAAGGCGGGGGGGTGATGCGCAGTATTTT. V and J are TRBV12-3 or TRBV12-4 and TRBJ2-3, with TRBD2 identical over 9 bases. This CDR3 spans 14 amino acids. Trimming cost V 2 bases and J 10 bases; bases outside gene matches: 7.

This clonotype has a handful of counts. The chain is built from TRBV27 and TRBJ2-3; TRBD2 aligns across 8 bases. V gave up 1 base and J gave up 3 bases; unmatched junction bases: 3. From germline, CDR1 is MNHEY and CDR2 SMNVEV (reference sequence). CDR3 size: 15 residues. Here the CDR3 DNA reads TGTGCCAGCAGTTTATTCGGGGGGGGTACAGATACGCAGTATTTT. Translation: CASSLFGGGTDTQYF.

The chain combines TRBV20-1 with TRBJ1-1; D is unclear. Per the germline V gene, CDR1 is DFQATT and CDR2 is SNEGSKA (reference sequence). The CDR3 is made up of 12 amino acids. V was cut by 3 bases and J by 1 base, with 6 bases left in between. The CDR3 nucleotides are TGCAGTGCTAGGCCTGGGAACACTGAAGCTTTCTTT. This gives the protein CSARPGNTEAFF.

This clonotype occurred many times. The V call is TRBV12-3 or TRBV12-4, the J call TRBJ2-1; D is possibly TRBD2 (6 bases). The CDR3 has 13 residues. V lost 1 base, J lost 12 bases, and 13 bases lay in between. The CDR3 spells CASSLVRRGVQFF. The DNA of the CDR3 is TGTGCCAGCAGTTTAGTTCGTCGCGGGGTGCAGTTCTTC.

The chain carries TRBV19 and TRBJ1-5, with TRBD1 matching over 11 bases. Germline assignment: CDR1 LNHDA and CDR2 SQIVND (reference sequence). The trim removed 7 bases at V and 6 bases at J, leaving 5 bases unmatched. The CDR3 consists of 14 residues. The CDR3 nucleotides are TGTGCCAGTATTGGACAGGGGGCAGGTCAGCCCCAGCATTTT. This sequence encodes CASIGQGAGQPQHF.

This clonotype was counted only a few times. The chain is built from TRBV4-3 and TRBJ2-5, with D possibly TRBD2 on 5 matching bases. V lost 4 bases and J lost 2, with 14 bases in between. CDR1 is LGHNA and CDR2 is YSLEER in the germline V gene. CDR3 length: 15 residues. The CDR3 DNA follows: TGCGCCAGCAGCCGGCGGGCCATCTCGCAAGAGACCCAGTACTTC. Protein product: CASSRRAISQETQYF.

Many counts were recorded for this clonotype. The V and J genes are TRBV6-6 and TRBJ2-3; no clear D gene. CDR1 and CDR2 from the germline V gene are MNHNY and SVGAGI (reference sequence). V lost 9 bases and J 7 bases, leaving 20 bases between the germline ends. This CDR3 is built from 14 residues. In DNA form, the CDR3 reads TGTGCCAGTACTAAAACACCAATAGGGCATACGCAGTATTTT. This encodes CASTKTPIGHTQYF.

This clonotype was seen a few times. This sequence joins TRBV6-6 and TRBJ1-2; 7 bases match TRBD1. After removal of 7 bases from V and 5 bases from J, the junction contained 10 bases not matched to a gene. Germline CDR1 reads MNHNY; CDR2 reads SVGAGI (reference sequence). CDR3 size: 14 residues. The CDR3 DNA follows: TGTGCCAGCACCAACAGGGGAAAGGGGTATGGCTACACCTTC. Its protein product is CASTNRGKGYGYTF.

The V and J genes are TRBV2 and TRBJ2-3; D is unclear. With 4 bases removed from V and 6 bases from J, the gap between germline ends came to 17 bases. Germline loops: CDR1 SNHLY, CDR2 FYNNEI. The CDR3 has 15 residues. The CDR3 DNA follows: TGTGCCAGCAGTGTAATCTCTCTAGGTCGGGATACGCAGTATTTT. Translating it yields CASSVISLGRDTQYF. Looking up the rest from reference TRBV2 and TRBJ2-3 gives the full variable domain: EPEVTQTPSHQVTQMGQEVILRCVPISNHLYFYWYRQILGQKVEFLVSFYNNEISEKSEIFDDQFSVERPDGSNFTLKIRSTKLEDSAMYFCASSVISLGRDTQYFGPGTRLTVL.

This clonotype came up many times. One end of the junction varies from germline; a read error may be responsible. The V call is TRBV20-1, the J call TRBJ2-1; weak D call: TRBD1 (6 bases). Germline loops: CDR1 DFQATT, CDR2 SNEGSKA (reference sequence). The CDR3 has 13 amino acids. The CDR3 bases are TGCAGTGCTGGAGAAGGACAGTTCAATGAGCAGTTCTTC. Translated, it gives CSAGEGQFNEQFF.